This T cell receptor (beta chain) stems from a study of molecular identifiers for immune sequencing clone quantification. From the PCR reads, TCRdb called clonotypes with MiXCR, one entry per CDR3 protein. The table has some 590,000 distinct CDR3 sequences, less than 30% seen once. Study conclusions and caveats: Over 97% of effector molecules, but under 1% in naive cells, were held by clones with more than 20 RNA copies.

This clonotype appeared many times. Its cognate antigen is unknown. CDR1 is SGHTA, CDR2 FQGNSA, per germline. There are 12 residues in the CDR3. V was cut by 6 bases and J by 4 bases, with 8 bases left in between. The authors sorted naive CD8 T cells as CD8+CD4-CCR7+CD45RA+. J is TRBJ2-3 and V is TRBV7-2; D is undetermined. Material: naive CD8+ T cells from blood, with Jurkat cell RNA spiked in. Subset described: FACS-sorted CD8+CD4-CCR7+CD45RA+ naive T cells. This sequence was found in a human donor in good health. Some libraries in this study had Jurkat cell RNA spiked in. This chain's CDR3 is CASSWAADTQYF. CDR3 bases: TGTGCCAGCAGTTGGGCGGCAGATACGCAGTATTTT. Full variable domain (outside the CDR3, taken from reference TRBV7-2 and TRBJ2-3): GAGVSQSPSNKVTEKGKDVELRCDPISGHTALYWYRQSLGQGLEFLIYFQGNSAPDKSGLPSDRFSAERTGGSVSTLTIQRTQQEDSAVYLCASSWAADTQYFGPGTRLTVL.